These 25 T cell receptor beta chains came from one sample sequenced in a study of CD8+ T cells in alopecia areata. Sequencing relied on a cDNA template that was reverse transcribed from extracted RNA. TCRdb keeps only in-frame clones here, not all; method: immunoSEQ multiplex PCR. The table shows 65,000 to 100,000 clones, with roughly 51% occurring only once. Specimen: NKG2D-high CD8+ T cells sorted from blood. The receptors shown here come from a human donor with alopecia areata.

The chain has TRBV28 and TRBJ2-7; D not certain. Germline lookup yields CDR1 MDHEN and CDR2 SYDVKM. The V end was cut by 3 bases, the J end by 3 bases, with 18 bases between. The CDR3 contains 16 residues. The CDR3 spells CASSFSTADGNYEQYF. The CDR3 DNA follows: TGTGCCAGCAGTTTCAGCACGGCCGATGGTAACTACGAGCAGTACTTC.

This clone was seen once. The J gene is TRBJ2-7, the V gene TRBV27; D may be TRBD2 (5 bases). Germline V CDR1 and CDR2: MNHEY, SMNVEV (reference sequence). V was cut by 6 bases and J by 8 bases, with 11 bases left in between. CDR3 length: 11 residues. The CDR3, as DNA: TGTGCCAGCAGCTACGGGGTTCAGCAGTACTTC. Its protein product is CASSYGVQQYF.

The chain couples TRBV5-4 to TRBJ2-3; either TRBD1 or TRBD2 may supply D (5 bases each). Germline V CDR1 and CDR2: SGHNT, YYREEE (reference sequence). Trimming removed 0 bases from V and 7 bases from J, with 9 bases in between. This CDR3 spans 13 amino acids. In DNA, the CDR3 is TGTGCCAGCAGCTTGGGGGACCAAAATACGCAGTATTTT. Protein: CASSLGDQNTQYF.

The rearrangement links TRBV27 to TRBJ2-7; no clear D gene. CDR1 and CDR2 (germline): MNHEY, SMNVEV (reference sequence). The CDR3 is 15 amino acids. Trimming removed 6 bases from V and 3 bases from J, with 18 bases in between. The CDR3, as DNA: TGTGCCAGCAGAGAGGCCGCGACACCAAACTACGAGCAGTACTTC. It codes for CASREAATPNYEQYF.

The chain employs TRBV29-1 and TRBJ1-3, with 7 bases that match TRBD1. Germline-derived CDR1 and CDR2 are SQVTM and ANQGSEA. The CDR3 totals 14 residues. V lost 6 bases and J lost 8; bases outside the gene matches: 13. Written as DNA, the CDR3 is TGCAGCGTCGAAAAGGGGGCCGCGGTAGACACCATATATTTT. Its protein is CSVEKGAAVDTIYF.

The chain links TRBV5-6 to TRBJ1-2; D uncertain. V lost 2 bases and J 7 bases, leaving 15 bases between the germline ends. Germline V gives CDR1 SGHDT, CDR2 YYEEEE. The CDR3 consists of 14 residues. The CDR3 sequence: CASSLGSAALGYTF. The CDR3 DNA follows: TGTGCCAGCAGCTTAGGTAGTGCCGCCCTTGGCTACACCTTC.

In its sample, this clone was seen a few times. The same CDR3 also results from other DNA sequences found in this sample. This chain uses TRBV29-1 with TRBJ2-5, with D possibly called TRBD1 or TRBD2 (7 bases each). Germline V gene sequence: CDR1 SQVTM, CDR2 ANQGSEA. The CDR3 totals 15 residues. Trimming took 4 bases from V and 2 from J, leaving 17 bases between them. The CDR3 reads CSVGPTGRVQETQYF. The CDR3 DNA is TGCAGCGTTGGGCCGACAGGGAGGGTGCAAGAGACCCAGTACTTC.

The V call is TRBV29-1, the J call TRBJ2-7; D is unclear. CDR3 length: 13 amino acids. Germline V gene sequence: CDR1 SQVTM, CDR2 ANQGSEA. V lost 0 bases to trimming and J lost 0 bases, with 6 bases between them. CDR3 residues: CSVEETLSYEQYF. The CDR3 DNA follows: TGCAGCGTTGAAGAGACGCTCTCCTACGAGCAGTACTTC.

This clone was detected a few times. The chain carries TRBV29-1 and TRBJ2-5; D uncertain. Germline CDR1 is SQVTM and CDR2 is ANQGSEA. V was clipped by 8 bases and J by 1 base, with 14 bases between them. CDR3 length equals 13 residues. The CDR3: CSYLTDLQETQYF. The CDR3, as DNA: TGCAGCTACCTAACCGACCTCCAAGAGACCCAGTACTTC. Filled out from reference TRBV29-1 and TRBJ2-5, the complete variable domain reads SAVISQKPSRDICQRGTSLTIQCQVDSQVTMMFWYRQQPGQSLTLIATANQGSEATYESGFVIDKFPISRPNLTFSTLTVSNMSPEDSSIYLCSYLTDLQETQYFGPGTRLLVL.

The V call is TRBV9, the J call TRBJ2-1; the D gene is possibly TRBD2 (5 bases). The V end was cut by 4 bases, the J end by 4 bases, with 6 bases between. CDR3 length: 12 amino acids. CDR1 is SGDLS and CDR2 is YYNGEE in the germline V gene. The CDR3: CASSPGYNEQFF. The CDR3 DNA reads TGTGCCAGCAGCCCGGGATACAATGAGCAGTTCTTC.

J is TRBJ2-1 and V is TRBV5-1; TRBD2 matches at 11 bases. V was clipped by 0 bases and J by 8 bases; unmatched bases: 13. The CDR3 is made up of 18 amino acids. In germline, CDR1 is SGHRS, CDR2 YFSETQ. This chain's CDR3 is CASSLGLASGGFHDEQFF. CDR3 in DNA: TGCGCCAGCAGCTTGGGGCTGGCTAGCGGGGGGTTCCACGATGAGCAGTTCTTC.

This clone showed up just a few times. This chain links TRBV11-2 with TRBJ2-7; D not resolved. Between the trimmed V and J ends, which lost 3 bases and 2 bases, there was a span of 11 bases. Germline CDR1 and CDR2: SGHAT and FQNNGV. The CDR3 is 14 amino acids. The CDR3 region is CASSFVGGTYEQYF. The DNA for the CDR3 is TGTGCCAGCAGCTTTGTTGGCGGCACCTACGAGCAGTACTTC.

V usage is TRBV6-5 and J usage is TRBJ1-1, with unresolved D. There are 14 residues in the CDR3. The ends were cut back, 3 bases at V and 1 base at J, with 9 bases in the middle. Germline loops: CDR1 MNHEY, CDR2 SVGAGI. CDR3 DNA: TGTGCCAGCAGTTATTGGGCGGGGAACACTGAAGCTTTCTTT. Its translation is CASSYWAGNTEAFF.

This clone was counted only a few times. The rearrangement links TRBV7-9 to TRBJ2-3; possible D gene TRBD2, 6 bases. The CDR3 covers 13 residues. CDR1 is SEHNR and CDR2 is FQNEAQ in the germline V gene (reference sequence). The ends were cut back, 11 bases at V and 4 bases at J, with 16 bases in the middle. The CDR3 loop is CAGGVSVADTQYF. CDR3 nucleotide sequence: TGTGCCGGCGGGGTGTCAGTCGCAGATACGCAGTATTTT.

The chain links TRBV14 to TRBJ1-4, with unresolved D. V shed 3 bases and J shed 8 bases, with 19 bases lying between them. The CDR3 length is 16 residues. Germline CDR1 reads SGHDN; CDR2 reads FVKESK. CDR3 DNA: TGTGCCAGCAGCCATACGACCCGGACGGCGCGGGAAAAACTGTTTTTT. This translates into CASSHTTRTAREKLFF.

This chain uses TRBV15 with TRBJ2-3, with TRBD1 identical over 9 bases. V trimming: 4 bases; J trimming: 5 bases; junction bases outside the gene matches: 4. From germline, CDR1 is LNHNV and CDR2 YYDKDF (reference sequence). This CDR3 contains 14 residues. In nucleotides, the CDR3 is TGTGCCACCAGCAAGGACAGGGGTGTAGATACGCAGTATTTT. This translates into CATSKDRGVDTQYF.

This chain links TRBV6-1 with TRBJ1-1; a possible D gene is TRBD1 (5 bases). Germline values: CDR1 MNHNS, CDR2 SASEGT. The CDR3 has 12 residues. Trimming removed 11 bases from V and 5 bases from J, with 15 bases in between. CDR3 bases: TGTGCCGCGGGGGGGATGGTTACTGAAGCTTTCTTT. Translated, it gives CAAGGMVTEAFF.

The chain has TRBV6-5 and TRBJ2-7; the D gene is possibly TRBD1 (6 bases). Germline values: CDR1 MNHEY, CDR2 SVGAGI. Trimming removed 6 bases from V and 7 bases from J, with 22 bases in between. The CDR3 covers 15 residues. The CDR3 coding sequence is TGTGCCAGCAGGGGACGGGACATAAGTACGAGGGAGCAGTACTTC. Translated: CASRGRDISTREQYF.

The rearrangement joins TRBV29-1 to TRBJ2-7; the D is unclear. V lost 4 bases and J 2 bases, leaving 9 bases between the germline ends. Germline assignment: CDR1 SQVTM and CDR2 ANQGSEA. CDR3 length: 12 amino acids. The CDR3, as DNA: TGCAGCGTTGTCGGGCAGCCCTACGAGCAGTACTTC. This sequence encodes CSVVGQPYEQYF.

The genes are TRBV27 and TRBJ2-1; D gene ambiguous. The CDR3 has 12 amino acids. CDR1 MNHEY and CDR2 SMNVEV come from the germline V gene (reference sequence). The V end was cut by 7 bases, the J end by 6 bases, with 10 bases between. CDR3 sequence (DNA): TGTGCCAGCAACAAAACCCCCAATGAGCAGTTCTTC. Protein sequence: CASNKTPNEQFF.

The V call is TRBV29-1, the J call TRBJ2-7, with a weak D call TRBD2 (6 bases). V shed 6 bases and J shed 0 bases, with 12 bases lying between them. The germline gives CDR1 SQVTM, CDR2 ANQGSEA. The CDR3 is made up of 13 amino acids. CDR3 nucleotide sequence: TGCAGCGTAGTGGAGGGTAGCTCCTACGAGCAGTACTTC. This sequence encodes CSVVEGSSYEQYF.

V usage is TRBV29-1 and J usage is TRBJ2-3; D is uncertain. V lost 4 bases and J 4 bases, leaving 9 bases between the germline ends. CDR1 is SQVTM, CDR2 ANQGSEA, per germline. This CDR3 is built from 12 residues. In DNA form, the CDR3 reads TGCAGCGTTGTCGAGGTCCCAGATACGCAGTATTTT. This translates into CSVVEVPDTQYF.

The CDR3 sequence is CASSFLVGVLADTQYF. DNA of the CDR3: TGTGCCAGCAGTTTCTTAGTCGGAGTTTTGGCAGATACGCAGTATTTT. J is TRBJ2-3 and V is TRBV28; no definite D call. Germline values: CDR1 MDHEN, CDR2 SYDVKM. This CDR3 has 16 residues. V dropped 3 bases and J dropped 4 bases, with 17 bases sitting between them.

This clone turned up a few times. The rearrangement links TRBV7-9 to TRBJ2-5, with D perhaps matching TRBD1 or TRBD2 (5 bases each). CDR3 length equals 14 residues. The germline V gene has CDR1 SEHNR and CDR2 FQNEAQ (reference sequence). Trimming shortened V by 5 bases and J by 5 bases, and 15 bases separated the two germline ends. The CDR3 DNA is TGTGCCAGCAGCGGAGGAAGGGGTGGGGAGACCCAGTACTTC. Its translation is CASSGGRGGETQYF.

This clone was seen more than once but under ten times. Here the CDR3 DNA reads TGTGCCAGCAGTTTAGATCAGGGCGGAGATACGCAGTATTTT. Protein: CASSLDQGGDTQYF. This chain joins TRBV27 and TRBJ2-3, with a possible D match to TRBD1 (5 bases). Trimming removed 2 bases at V and 5 bases at J, with 11 bases between. The CDR3 contains 14 residues. The germline gives CDR1 MNHEY, CDR2 SMNVEV (reference sequence).